This is a list of T cell receptor beta chains from one sample in a study of blood T cell repertoires in COVID-19. Only in-frame clones appear in the TCRdb table, and some are missing; sequencing was by immunoSEQ multiplex PCR. This table has approximately 300,000 clones, approximately 90% appearing once. Sequenced material: peripheral blood. The receptors derive from a woman younger than 45 with COVID-19, enrolled during active disease. Both conserved end residues are part of each CDR3. Each record gives: J gene, V gene, D gene, clone size, CDR3 DNA, CDR3 protein. D genes are given only for firm matches. Size is stated for part of the rows, as once, few or many counts, or as a class when the clone is expanded.

J: TRBJ1-5; V: TRBV28; D: TRBD1; size: -; DNA: TGTGCCAGCAGTTACCCGACAGGGGAAATTAGCAATCAGCCCCAGCATTTT; CDR3: CASSYPTGEISNQPQHF
J: TRBJ2-2; V: TRBV5-4; D: TRBD2; size: -; DNA: TGTGCCAGCAGCCTTGACGACCCGGGACTAGCGGGAGCCGGGGAGCTGTTTTTT; CDR3: CASSLDDPGLAGAGELFF
J: TRBJ2-7; V: TRBV15; D: -; size: -; DNA: TGTGCCACCAGCAGAGACGTCGACAGGCAGACCTACGAGCAGTACTTC; CDR3: CATSRDVDRQTYEQYF
J: TRBJ2-3; V: TRBV25-1; D: TRBD2; size: -; DNA: TGTGCCAGCAGTTACCAGACTAGCGGGAGGACAGATACGCAGTATTTT; CDR3: CASSYQTSGRTDTQYF
J: TRBJ1-5; V: TRBV6-6; D: TRBD1; size: -; DNA: TGTGCCAGCAGGGAACAGGGGGCTGGCCAGCCCCAGCATTTT; CDR3: CASREQGAGQPQHF
J: TRBJ1-2; V: TRBV5-4; D: -; size: -; DNA: TGTGCCAGCAGCTTGGTTGTGCGCCCTGAGGGCTACACCTTC; CDR3: CASSLVVRPEGYTF
J: TRBJ2-7; V: TRBV21-1; D: -; size: -; DNA: TGTGCCAGCAGCAAAGTCGGACAGGGGCCATCCTACGAGCAGTACTTC; CDR3: CASSKVGQGPSYEQYF
J: TRBJ2-5; V: TRBV6-5; D: TRBD1; size: -; DNA: TGTGCCAGCAGCACCGGGACAGGGTCTTGGGAGACCCAGTACTTC; CDR3: CASSTGTGSWETQYF
J: TRBJ2-5; V: TRBV11-2; D: -; size: -; DNA: TGTGCCAGCAGCTCCATGGGGGGACTCGGACTGGCAGGGGAGACCCAGTACTTC; CDR3: CASSSMGGLGLAGETQYF
J: TRBJ2-1; V: TRBV28; D: -; size: -; DNA: TGTGCCAGCAGCCTCCGGGGAGGTCACAATGAGCAGTTCTTC; CDR3: CASSLRGGHNEQFF
J: TRBJ2-5; V: TRBV2; D: TRBD1; size: -; DNA: TGTGCCAGCAGTGACGTGGGGACAGCCAGGGAGACCCAGTACTTC; CDR3: CASSDVGTARETQYF
J: TRBJ1-5; V: TRBV10-2; D: -; size: once; DNA: TGCGCCAGCAGTGATACGGGACTTAGGGAGCAGCCCCAGCATTTT; CDR3: CASSDTGLREQPQHF
J: TRBJ2-3; V: TRBV10-1; D: -; size: -; DNA: TGCGCCAGCAGTGAGTCAATGGTGGGCATCACAGATACGCAGTATTTT; CDR3: CASSESMVGITDTQYF
J: TRBJ2-1; V: TRBV6-4; D: TRBD2; size: -; DNA: TGTGCCAGCAGTTCTAAGGCGGGAGGGGGTAATGAGCAGTTCTTC; CDR3: CASSSKAGGGNEQFF
J: TRBJ1-1; V: TRBV19; D: TRBD1; size: few; DNA: TGTGCCAGTAGTCCGGGGGGACAGGGGAACACTGAAGCTTTCTTT; CDR3: CASSPGGQGNTEAFF
J: TRBJ2-6; V: TRBV5-1; D: TRBD1; size: -; DNA: TGCGCCAGCAGCTTGGAAGGGACAGCTCTCTCTGGGGCCAACGTCCTGACTTTC; CDR3: CASSLEGTALSGANVLTF
J: TRBJ2-1; V: TRBV9; D: -; size: -; DNA: TGTGCCAGCAGCGTAGACGTCGGTAGGACAATTGAGCAGTTCTTC; CDR3: CASSVDVGRTIEQFF
J: TRBJ1-5; V: TRBV21-1; D: -; size: -; DNA: TGTGCCAGCAGCACGACGGGGGGAAGGAGCCAGCCCCAGCATTTT; CDR3: CASSTTGGRSQPQHF
J: TRBJ2-5; V: TRBV3-1/TRBV3-2; D: -; size: -; DNA: TGTGCCAGCAGCCGAAACGCGGACTACCAAGAGACCCAGTACTTC; CDR3: CASSRNADYQETQYF
J: TRBJ1-1; V: TRBV6-5; D: TRBD1; size: once; DNA: TGTGCCAGCAGTTCAGGGGGCCCGTACACTGAAGCTTTCTTT; CDR3: CASSSGGPYTEAFF
J: TRBJ1-4; V: TRBV6-5; D: -; size: -; DNA: TGTGCCAGCAGTTACTCCCCAGCAGGTGTTAATGAAAAACTGTTTTTT; CDR3: CASSYSPAGVNEKLFF
J: TRBJ2-1; V: TRBV7-9; D: TRBD2; size: -; DNA: TGTGCCAGCAGCTTACTAGCGGGCCACATCTATTCCTACAATGAGCAGTTCTTC; CDR3: CASSLLAGHIYSYNEQFF
J: TRBJ1-1; V: TRBV6-5; D: -; size: -; DNA: TGTGCCAGCCTCAGGGGCGGGAACACTGAAGCTTTCTTT; CDR3: CASLRGGNTEAFF
J: TRBJ1-1; V: TRBV11-2; D: -; size: -; DNA: TGTGCCAGCAGCTTAGGGTACAGGTCGGGGAACACTGAAGCTTTCTTT; CDR3: CASSLGYRSGNTEAFF
J: TRBJ1-5; V: TRBV27; D: -; size: few; DNA: TGTGCCAGCAGCCCGACAATGAGCAATCAGCCCCAGCATTTT; CDR3: CASSPTMSNQPQHF
J: TRBJ1-6; V: TRBV5-4; D: TRBD1; size: -; DNA: TGTGCCAGCAGCTCTGGGACAGGAAACTATAATTCACCCCTCCACTTT; CDR3: CASSSGTGNYNSPLHF
J: TRBJ1-1; V: TRBV30; D: -; size: -; DNA: TGTGCCTGGGATCCCGGGACACTGAACACTGAAGCTTTCTTT; CDR3: CAWDPGTLNTEAFF
J: TRBJ2-5; V: TRBV29-1; D: -; size: -; DNA: TGCAGCGCGTCGCGGGCGGGAAAAAAAGAGACCCAGTACTTC; CDR3: CSASRAGKKETQYF
J: TRBJ2-1; V: TRBV5-1; D: TRBD1; size: -; DNA: TGCGCCAGCAGCGCGGGGACAGGGAACTACAATGAGCAGTTCTTC; CDR3: CASSAGTGNYNEQFF
J: TRBJ1-2; V: TRBV12-3/TRBV12-4; D: TRBD1; size: -; DNA: TGTGCCAGCAGTTCAACAGGGGGATATGGCTACACCTTC; CDR3: CASSSTGGYGYTF
J: TRBJ2-1; V: TRBV5-1; D: -; size: -; DNA: TGCGCCAGCAGCCCCGTCGCGCGAGGCAATGAGCAGTTCTTC; CDR3: CASSPVARGNEQFF
J: TRBJ2-3; V: TRBV5-1; D: TRBD2; size: -; DNA: TGCGCCAGCAGCCCCGGACTAGCGGGAGCCGCTCTTGGAGATACGCAGTATTTT; CDR3: CASSPGLAGAALGDTQYF
J: TRBJ2-6; V: TRBV4-2; D: -; size: -; DNA: TGTGCCAGCAGCCAAGAGGACACTGGGGCCAACGTCCTGACTTTC; CDR3: CASSQEDTGANVLTF
J: TRBJ2-5; V: TRBV5-4; D: -; size: -; DNA: TGTGCCAGCAGCTTGGAAGGACAGCAAGAGACCCAGTACTTC; CDR3: CASSLEGQQETQYF
J: TRBJ2-2; V: TRBV11-3; D: -; size: -; DNA: TGTGCCAGCAGCCCTCTAAGGAGCGGGGAGCTGTTTTTT; CDR3: CASSPLRSGELFF
J: TRBJ2-1; V: TRBV19; D: TRBD2; size: -; DNA: TGTGCCAGTAGTATAGAAGGGACTAGCTACTACAATGAGCAGTTCTTC; CDR3: CASSIEGTSYYNEQFF
J: TRBJ2-5; V: TRBV5-4; D: TRBD2; size: -; DNA: TGTGCCAGCAGCCGGACTAGCGGGAGTCAAGAGACCCAGTACTTC; CDR3: CASSRTSGSQETQYF